What follows are 16 T cell receptor beta chains derived from one specimen sequenced in a study of cytomegalovirus exposure and HLA in healthy donors. PCR was performed using 60 Vbeta and 13 Jbeta primers. TCRdb's copy holds only in-frame clones and misses some; the assay was immunoSEQ multiplex PCR. The sample yields approximately 110,000 clones, of which the top ten take up around 2.2%. Input material: PBMCs. The receptors originated from a man in his forties in good health and CMV-seronegative.

This chain connects TRBV6-5 to TRBJ2-7; 11 bases align to TRBD2. This CDR3 spans 14 amino acids. The ends lost 6 bases at V and 3 bases at J; junction bases unmatched: 4. In germline, CDR1 is MNHEY, CDR2 SVGAGI. The CDR3 bases are TGTGCCAGCAGACTAGCGGGAGTGGGCTACGAGCAGTACTTC. Amino acids: CASRLAGVGYEQYF.

The chain's CDR3 is CASGSGGGAGTDTQYF. CDR3 in DNA: TGTGCTAGTGGTTCAGGCGGGGGCGCTGGCACAGATACGCAGTATTTT. This sequence joins TRBV12-5 and TRBJ2-3; D may be TRBD2 (7 bases). The CDR3 has 16 amino acids. Trimming took off 4 bases at V and 1 base at J, with 15 bases between the two ends. Germline loops: CDR1 LGHNT, CDR2 FRNRAP.

The rearrangement uses TRBV5-1 and TRBJ1-3; D possibly corresponds to TRBD1 (5 bases). The CDR3 length is 16 residues. Germline V gives CDR1 SGHRS, CDR2 YFSETQ. V dropped 6 bases and J dropped 4 bases, with 20 bases sitting between them. CDR3 sequence (DNA): TGCGCCAGCACTCTCGGGCCCGCAGGGTCCGGAAACACCATATATTTT. It is translated as CASTLGPAGSGNTIYF.

The chain is built from TRBV27 and TRBJ2-5; D unclear. This CDR3 region has 12 residues. Between the trimmed V and J ends, which lost 8 bases and 7 bases, there was a span of 14 bases. Germline CDR1 reads MNHEY; CDR2 reads SMNVEV (reference sequence). CDR3: CASGVRTGTQYF. The CDR3 DNA sequence: TGTGCCAGCGGTGTAAGAACGGGGACCCAGTACTTC.

The chain recombines TRBV11-1 with TRBJ2-1, with 9 positions matching TRBD2. This CDR3 spans 15 amino acids. The V gene end was trimmed by 7 bases and the J gene end by 2 bases; junction bases not matched to a gene: 6. From germline, CDR1 is SGHAT and CDR2 FQDESV (reference sequence). The CDR3 DNA sequence: TGTGCCAGCACCCCACTAGCGGGCCCCTACAATGAGCAGTTCTTC. This codes for CASTPLAGPYNEQFF.

This chain connects TRBV7-8 to TRBJ1-2, with D unresolved. CDR3 size: 12 residues. V gave up 5 bases and J gave up 6 bases, with 10 bases separating them. From germline, CDR1 is SGHVS and CDR2 FQNEAQ. The CDR3 protein is CASSPNSNGYTF. The CDR3 DNA is TGTGCCAGCAGCCCGAACTCGAATGGCTACACCTTC.

This chain uses TRBV25-1 with TRBJ2-3; TRBD2 agrees at 8 bases. Germline-derived CDR1 and CDR2 are MGHDK and SYGVNS. This CDR3 is 18 amino acids long. The V segment lost 0 bases and the J segment 5 bases; nucleotides outside the gene matches: 13. The CDR3 here is CASSEYFLTGGRVDTQYF. In DNA form, the CDR3 reads TGTGCCAGCAGTGAATATTTCCTCACGGGAGGGCGGGTAGATACGCAGTATTTT.

The chain carries TRBV19 and TRBJ1-1, with D possibly being TRBD1 (5 bases). The CDR3 has 13 residues. Germline-derived CDR1 and CDR2 are LNHDA and SQIVND (reference sequence). Trimming left V 3 bases short and J 4 bases short, with 9 bases between. CDR3 DNA sequence: TGTGCCAGTAGTATGGCCCAGGGCACTGAAGCTTTCTTT. Translating gives CASSMAQGTEAFF.

The chain employs TRBV19 and TRBJ2-3; the D is unclear. Germline lookup yields CDR1 LNHDA and CDR2 SQIVND (reference sequence). Trimming pared 7 bases from V and 0 bases from J, leaving 11 bases between. This CDR3 has 14 residues. The CDR3 DNA follows: TGTGCCAGTACCTCGACAAGAAGCACAGATACGCAGTATTTT. Translated, it gives CASTSTRSTDTQYF. The whole variable domain, remainder taken from reference TRBV19 and TRBJ2-3, is DGGITQSPKYLFRKEGQNVTLSCEQNLNHDAMYWYRQDPGQGLRLIYYSQIVNDFQKGDIAEGYSVSREKKESFPLTVTSAQKNPTAFYLCASTSTRSTDTQYFGPGTRLTVL.

The V gene is TRBV11-2, the J gene TRBJ2-4, with D uncertain. This CDR3 has 19 residues. Trimming pared 0 bases from V and 2 bases from J, leaving 20 bases between. Germline values: CDR1 SGHAT, CDR2 FQNNGV. CDR3 residues: CASSLEVNAGEASKNIQYF. In nucleotides, the CDR3 is TGTGCCAGCAGCTTAGAAGTTAACGCCGGTGAGGCGTCCAAAAACATTCAGTACTTC.

The genes are TRBV11-3 and TRBJ2-7; 11 bases agree with TRBD2. V was clipped by 4 bases and J by 7 bases; unmatched bases: 9. The CDR3 contains 15 residues. Germline V gene lookup returns CDR1 SGHNT and CDR2 YENEEA. The CDR3 DNA reads TGTGCCAGCAGCTCTACTAGCGGGAGTACGATAGAGCAGTACTTC. The encoded protein is CASSSTSGSTIEQYF. Full variable domain (missing parts from reference TRBV11-3 and TRBJ2-7): EAGVVQSPRYKIIEKKQPVAFWCNPISGHNTLYWYLQNLGQGPELLIRYENEEAVDDSQLPKDRFSAERLKGVDSTLKIQPAELGDSAVYLCASSSTSGSTIEQYFGPGTRLTVT.

The V call is TRBV5-4, the J call TRBJ2-5, with 7 bases aligning to TRBD1. Trimming at V came to 4 bases and at J to 1 base, leaving 7 bases not matched to a gene. This CDR3 spans 15 amino acids. CDR1 and CDR2 from the germline V gene are SGHNT and YYREEE (reference sequence). The CDR3 is CASSLTGTLQETQYF. The CDR3 bases are TGTGCCAGCAGCCTGACAGGGACCCTCCAAGAGACCCAGTACTTC.

Regarding this clone: At one of its ends the junction is not consistent with the germline gene, which may arise from a read error. The CDR3 nucleotides are TGCAGCGTCCCCTATGAGCAGTACTTC. As protein: CSVPYEQYF. This rearrangement joins TRBV29-1 to TRBJ2-7; D unclear. The germline V gene encodes CDR1 SQVTM and CDR2 ANQGSEA. The CDR3 is 9 residues long.

The rearrangement links TRBV25-1 to TRBJ2-2; no clear D gene. V lost 3 bases to trimming and J lost 1 base, with 9 bases between them. CDR1 and CDR2 from the germline V gene are MGHDK and SYGVNS. The CDR3 is made up of 15 amino acids. CDR3 nucleotides: TGTGCCAGCAGTGAGTTGCCAGGGAACACCGGGGAGCTGTTTTTT. As protein: CASSELPGNTGELFF.

The chain combines TRBV29-1 with TRBJ2-3, with D possibly being TRBD2 (6 bases). There are 12 residues in the CDR3. V was cut by 6 bases and J by 4 bases, with 11 bases left in between. Germline V CDR1 and CDR2: SQVTM, ANQGSEA. The CDR3 here is CSVREIADTQYF. The CDR3 region has the DNA TGCAGCGTCCGGGAGATAGCAGATACGCAGTATTTT.

V is TRBV28 and J is TRBJ2-6, with D possibly TRBD2 on 6 matching bases. Germline V gives CDR1 MDHEN, CDR2 SYDVKM. The V and J ends lost 11 bases and 0 bases respectively, with 14 bases between them. The CDR3 has 15 residues. CDR3 loop: CASGVGLSGANVLTF. In nucleotides, the CDR3 is TGTGCCTCGGGGGTAGGGCTCTCTGGGGCCAACGTCCTGACTTTC.